Following are 24 T cell receptor beta chains from one sample sequenced in a study of Tregs in tolerant kidney transplant recipients. This table comes from immunoSEQ multiplex PCR, and its TCRdb copy is limited to in-frame clones, with some not included. The repertoire includes approximately 90,000 clones, 90% to 95% of them detected once, and around 4.5% sits in the top ten. The sequenced sample was CD8+ T cells from blood. These receptors were collected from a human donor in good health.

The CDR3 DNA reads TGTGCCAGCAGCGACGGTACCTACAATGAGCAGTTCTTC. Encoded protein: CASSDGTYNEQFF. The rearrangement joins TRBV27 to TRBJ2-1, with unresolved D. The germline V gene has CDR1 MNHEY and CDR2 SMNVEV (reference sequence). The CDR3 sequence is 13 residues long. V shed 6 bases and J shed 2 bases, with 8 bases lying between them.

The chain carries TRBV7-8 and TRBJ1-1, with a weak D call TRBD1 (5 bases). CDR1 SGHVS and CDR2 FQNEAQ come from the germline V gene. V was pared by 6 bases and J by 5 bases, with 19 bases between. This CDR3 region has 15 residues. The CDR3 loop reads CASRLNQGMVTEAFF. The DNA of the CDR3 is TGTGCCAGCAGACTTAATCAGGGAATGGTGACTGAAGCTTTCTTT. The whole variable domain, remainder taken from reference TRBV7-8 and TRBJ1-1, is GAGVSQSPRYKVAKRGQDVALRCDPISGHVSLFWYQQALGQGPEFLTYFQNEAQLDKSGLPSDRFFAERPEGSVSTLKIQRTQQEDSAVYLCASRLNQGMVTEAFFGQGTRLTVV.

V is TRBV27 and J is TRBJ2-1; no reliable D call. V shed 2 bases and J shed 1 base, with 6 bases lying between them. Germline V gene lookup returns CDR1 MNHEY and CDR2 SMNVEV (reference sequence). This CDR3 comprises 14 residues. The CDR3 DNA reads as TGTGCCAGCAGTTTAGGCCCTTCCTACAATGAGCAGTTCTTC. Its protein product is CASSLGPSYNEQFF.

The chain combines TRBV5-6 with TRBJ2-7, with 7 positions matching TRBD1. Germline values: CDR1 SGHDT, CDR2 YYEEEE. V trimming: 2 bases; J trimming: 3 bases; junction bases outside the gene matches: 2. The CDR3 is made up of 13 amino acids. CDR3 loop: CASSLGGGYEQYF. DNA for the CDR3: TGTGCCAGCAGCTTAGGGGGCGGCTACGAGCAGTACTTC.

This sequence joins TRBV11-2 and TRBJ2-7; 8 bases are a match to TRBD2. There are 16 residues in the CDR3. V lost 1 base and J lost 4; bases outside the gene matches: 9. The germline V gene has CDR1 SGHAT and CDR2 FQNNGV. In DNA form, the CDR3 reads TGTGCCAGCAGCTTAGGTCTAGCGGGTTACGGATACGAGCAGTACTTC. It yields the protein CASSLGLAGYGYEQYF.

V gene TRBV2 combines with J gene TRBJ1-1; the D gene is possibly TRBD1 (6 bases). The CDR3 consists of 14 residues. Germline V gene lookup returns CDR1 SNHLY and CDR2 FYNNEI. Trimming took off 7 bases at V and 11 bases at J, with 23 bases between the two ends. CDR3 coding DNA: TGTGCCAGCACCCAATCGGGGGGCTGGGTGGAGGCTTTCTTT. Protein: CASTQSGGWVEAFF.

The CDR3 DNA is TGTGCCAGCAGCGTAGTAGGGGTGCGGCGGGAACAAGAGACCCAGTACTTC. It codes for CASSVVGVRREQETQYF. The chain is built from TRBV9 and TRBJ2-5; D might be TRBD2 (6 bases). With 0 bases removed from V and 2 bases from J, the gap between germline ends came to 17 bases. The CDR3 has 17 amino acids. CDR1 and CDR2 (germline): SGDLS, YYNGEE.

The V gene is TRBV6-5, the J gene TRBJ1-5; 7 positions match TRBD1. Germline values: CDR1 MNHEY, CDR2 SVGAGI. The J segment lost 6 bases and the V segment lost 7 bases, leaving 9 bases of the junction unmatched. CDR3 size: 14 residues. The CDR3 region is CASTPTGKGQPQHF. The CDR3 DNA reads as TGTGCCAGCACTCCGACAGGGAAAGGTCAGCCCCAGCATTTT.

In DNA, the CDR3 is TGTGCCAGCAGCTCCCCGGTGGAGAAATGGCACAATGAGCAGTTCTTC. Amino acids: CASSSPVEKWHNEQFF. This chain connects TRBV7-6 to TRBJ2-1, with D unresolved. The CDR3 spans 16 residues. V was cut by 4 bases and J by 5 bases, with 18 bases left in between. Germline assignment: CDR1 SGHVS and CDR2 FNYEAQ.

The chain couples TRBV7-9 to TRBJ2-1; 8 bases align to TRBD1. The ends lost 2 bases at V and 8 bases at J; junction bases unmatched: 8. CDR1 is SEHNR and CDR2 is FQNEAQ in the germline V gene (reference sequence). This CDR3 has 15 residues. The CDR3 coding sequence is TGTGCCAGCAGCTTAAGGCCAGGGGGCATCGATGAGCAGTTCTTC. Protein product: CASSLRPGGIDEQFF.

This chain joins TRBV30 and TRBJ1-5; tentative D call: TRBD1 (5 bases). The length of the CDR3 is 12 residues. Germline V gives CDR1 GTSNPN, CDR2 SVGIG (reference sequence). Trimming took off 5 bases at V and 7 bases at J, with 12 bases between the two ends. The CDR3 sequence is CAWSGGGQPQHF. In DNA form, the CDR3 reads TGTGCCTGGTCCGGGGGGGGGCAGCCCCAGCATTTT.

The genes are TRBV15 and TRBJ2-7; D is perhaps TRBD1 (6 bases). This CDR3 is built from 15 residues. The V and J ends lost 5 bases and 3 bases respectively, with 17 bases between them. Germline V gene lookup returns CDR1 LNHNV and CDR2 YYDKDF (reference sequence). The CDR3 coding sequence is TGTGCCACCAGCGAGGACAGCCCAAACCTCTACGAGCAGTACTTC. It yields the protein CATSEDSPNLYEQYF.

V gene TRBV5-1 combines with J gene TRBJ2-1, with D perhaps given as TRBD1 or TRBD2 (5 bases each). Trimming cost V 4 bases and J 10 bases, with 18 bases left between them. The CDR3 consists of 14 residues. CDR1 and CDR2 from the germline V gene are SGHRS and YFSETQ. Here the CDR3 reads CASSHFSGGAEQFF. The CDR3 DNA reads as TGCGCCAGCAGCCACTTTAGTGGGGGTGCCGAGCAGTTCTTC. Variable domain in full (rest from reference TRBV5-1 and TRBJ2-1): KAGVTQTPRYLIKTRGQQVTLSCSPISGHRSVSWYQQTPGQGLQFLFEYFSETQRNKGNFPGRFSGRQFSNSRSEMNVSTLELGDSALYLCASSHFSGGAEQFFGPGTRLTVL.

The V gene is TRBV7-8, the J gene TRBJ2-7, with 7 bases matching TRBD1. The length of the CDR3 is 14 residues. J gave up 3 bases and V 1 base, and 3 bases lay outside the gene matches. Germline V gives CDR1 SGHVS, CDR2 FQNEAQ. The CDR3 reads CASSLGGQNYEQYF. In nucleotides, the CDR3 is TGTGCCAGCAGCTTAGGGGGACAGAACTACGAGCAGTACTTC.

This sequence joins TRBV11-2 and TRBJ2-1, with no clear D. The CDR3 spans 12 residues. CDR1 is SGHAT and CDR2 is FQNNGV in the germline V gene. V lost 5 bases and J lost 5, with 7 bases in between. In DNA, the CDR3 is TGTGCCAGCAGCCGCATCCACAATGAGCAGTTCTTC. The encoded protein is CASSRIHNEQFF.

The chain links TRBV13 to TRBJ1-5; 8 nucleotides match TRBD1. The CDR3 loop spans 15 amino acids. Per germline, CDR1 PRHDT and CDR2 FYEKMQ (reference sequence). Losses at the gene ends were 5 bases for V and 4 bases for J; bases not matched to a gene: 7. The CDR3 DNA is TGTGCCAGCAGCGCAGGGACAGGTGGTAATCAGCCCCAGCATTTT. It translates to CASSAGTGGNQPQHF.

CDR3 residues: CASSRDSGTGAGNEQFF. CDR3 DNA sequence: TGTGCCAGCAGTCGTGACTCCGGGACAGGGGCGGGCAATGAGCAGTTCTTC. This rearrangement joins TRBV27 to TRBJ2-1; 10 bases are shared with TRBD1. This CDR3 contains 17 residues. J lost 6 bases, V lost 5 bases, and 13 bases had no gene match. The germline V gene encodes CDR1 MNHEY and CDR2 SMNVEV (reference sequence).

The V gene is TRBV11-3, the J gene TRBJ1-3, with TRBD1 matching 10 bases. The CDR3 length is 18 residues. Germline V gene sequence: CDR1 SGHNT, CDR2 YENEEA. The V segment lost 10 bases and the J segment 0 bases; nucleotides outside the gene matches: 15. The chain's CDR3 is CANPSRDRGPFSGNTIYF. CDR3 DNA: TGTGCCAACCCGAGCCGGGACAGGGGTCCCTTCTCTGGAAACACCATATATTTT.

V gene TRBV28 combines with J gene TRBJ2-5; D gene ambiguous. From germline, CDR1 is MDHEN and CDR2 SYDVKM. V lost 3 bases, J lost 0 bases, and 5 bases lay in between. This CDR3 spans 13 amino acids. The CDR3 sequence: CASSLGNQETQYF. The CDR3 nucleotides are TGTGCCAGCAGTTTGGGAAACCAAGAGACCCAGTACTTC.

This chain joins TRBV7-9 and TRBJ2-5; D is perhaps TRBD2 (5 bases). CDR1 and CDR2 (germline): SEHNR, FQNEAQ (reference sequence). The germline V and J ends were trimmed by 3 bases and 4 bases, with 12 bases remaining between them. There are 14 residues in the CDR3. CDR3 sequence: CASSFAGPGETQYF. In DNA form, the CDR3 reads TGTGCCAGCAGCTTCGCGGGTCCAGGAGAGACCCAGTACTTC.

V usage is TRBV5-1 and J usage is TRBJ2-5; possibly TRBD2 for D (5 bases). The CDR3 has 13 residues. CDR1 SGHRS and CDR2 YFSETQ come from the germline V gene. V was trimmed by 4 bases and J by 5 bases, leaving 12 bases between them. The CDR3 DNA reads as TGCGCCAGCAGCCCAGAGGGTCCGGAGACCCAGTACTTC. Translation: CASSPEGPETQYF.

The V call is TRBV29-1, the J call TRBJ1-3; D remains ambiguous. Germline-derived CDR1 and CDR2 are SQVTM and ANQGSEA. CDR3 size: 14 residues. V dropped 6 bases and J dropped 3 bases, with 15 bases sitting between them. CDR3 sequence reads: CSVVYLDHGNTIYF. The DNA for the CDR3 is TGCAGCGTCGTGTACTTGGATCATGGAAACACCATATATTTT.

The chain combines TRBV14 with TRBJ2-1; D remains unclear. V was shortened by 1 base and J by 0 bases, with 10 bases between the two germline ends. The CDR3 has 16 amino acids. Germline V gives CDR1 SGHDN, CDR2 FVKESK. The CDR3 here is CASSQASTVSYNEQFF. The CDR3, as DNA: TGTGCCAGCAGCCAAGCCTCGACGGTCTCCTACAATGAGCAGTTCTTC. The complete variable domain, with remaining parts taken from reference TRBV14 and TRBJ2-1, reads EAGVTQFPSHSVIEKGQTVTLRCDPISGHDNLYWYRRVMGKEIKFLLHFVKESKQDESGMPNNRFLAERTGGTYSTLKVQPAELEDSGVYFCASSQASTVSYNEQFFGPGTRLTVL.

With respect to this clone: Compared with germline, one end of the junction differs, possibly owing to a read error. The chain is built from TRBV30 and TRBJ1-6, with 9 bases matching TRBD1. CDR3 length: 15 amino acids. Germline V gene lookup returns CDR1 GTSNPN and CDR2 SVGIG (reference sequence). This CDR3 is CAWSILQGAESPPHF. The CDR3 bases are TGTGCCTGGAGTATATTACAGGGGGCCGAATCACCCCCCCACTTT.